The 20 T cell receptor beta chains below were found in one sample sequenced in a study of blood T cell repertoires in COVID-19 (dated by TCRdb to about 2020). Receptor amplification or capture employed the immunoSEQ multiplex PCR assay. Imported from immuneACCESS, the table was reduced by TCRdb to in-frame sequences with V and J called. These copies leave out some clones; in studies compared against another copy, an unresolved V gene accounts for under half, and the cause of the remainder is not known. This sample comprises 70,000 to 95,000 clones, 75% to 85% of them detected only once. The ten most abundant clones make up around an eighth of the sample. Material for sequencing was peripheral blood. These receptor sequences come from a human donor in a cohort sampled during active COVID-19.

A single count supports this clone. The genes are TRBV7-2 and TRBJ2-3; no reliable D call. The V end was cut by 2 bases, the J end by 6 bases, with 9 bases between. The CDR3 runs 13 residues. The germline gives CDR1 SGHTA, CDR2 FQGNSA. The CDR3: CASSLRMRDTQYF. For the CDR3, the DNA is TGTGCCAGCAGCTTAAGAATGCGGGATACGCAGTATTTT.

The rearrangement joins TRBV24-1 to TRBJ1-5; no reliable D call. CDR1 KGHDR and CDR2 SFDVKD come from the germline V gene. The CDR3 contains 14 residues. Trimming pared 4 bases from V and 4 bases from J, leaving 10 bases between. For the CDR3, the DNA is TGTGCCACCAGTGACGTCGAGGCGAATCAGCCCCAGCATTTT. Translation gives CATSDVEANQPQHF.

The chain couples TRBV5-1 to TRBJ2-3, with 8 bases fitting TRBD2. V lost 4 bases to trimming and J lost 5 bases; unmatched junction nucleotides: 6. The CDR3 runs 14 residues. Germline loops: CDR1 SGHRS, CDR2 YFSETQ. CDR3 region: CASSQGTRGDTQYF. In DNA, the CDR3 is TGCGCCAGCAGCCAGGGGACTAGGGGAGATACGCAGTATTTT.

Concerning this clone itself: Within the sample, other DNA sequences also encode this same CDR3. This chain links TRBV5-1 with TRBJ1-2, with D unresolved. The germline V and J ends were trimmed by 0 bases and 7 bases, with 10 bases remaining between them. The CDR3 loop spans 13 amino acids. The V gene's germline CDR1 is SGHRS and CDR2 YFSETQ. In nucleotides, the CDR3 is TGCGCCAGCAGCTTGGACGGGGTGGGTGGCTACACCTTC. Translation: CASSLDGVGGYTF.

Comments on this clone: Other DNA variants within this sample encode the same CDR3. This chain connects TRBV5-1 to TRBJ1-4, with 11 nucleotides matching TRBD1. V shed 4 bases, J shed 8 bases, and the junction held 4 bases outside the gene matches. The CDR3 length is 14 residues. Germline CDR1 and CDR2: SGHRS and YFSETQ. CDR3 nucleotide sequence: TGCGCCAGCAGCCTGGGGACAGGGGGGGAAAAACTGTTTTTT. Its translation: CASSLGTGGEKLFF.

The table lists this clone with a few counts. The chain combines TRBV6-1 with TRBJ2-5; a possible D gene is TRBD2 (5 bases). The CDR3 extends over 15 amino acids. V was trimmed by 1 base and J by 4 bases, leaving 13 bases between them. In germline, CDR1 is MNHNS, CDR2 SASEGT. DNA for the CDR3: TGTGCCAGCAGTGAAGTGTACGGGGAAGGAGAGACCCAGTACTTC. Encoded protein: CASSEVYGEGETQYF.

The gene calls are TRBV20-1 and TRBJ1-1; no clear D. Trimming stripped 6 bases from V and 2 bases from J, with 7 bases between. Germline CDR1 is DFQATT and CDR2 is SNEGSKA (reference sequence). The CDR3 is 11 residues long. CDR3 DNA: TGCAGTGCGAGTCTTAACACTGAAGCTTTCTTT. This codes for CSASLNTEAFF.

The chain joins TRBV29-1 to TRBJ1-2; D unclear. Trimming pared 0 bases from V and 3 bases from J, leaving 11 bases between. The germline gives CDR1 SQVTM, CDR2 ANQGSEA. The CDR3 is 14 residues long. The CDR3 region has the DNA TGCAGCGTTGAAGATTGGAGGCAGGACTATGGCTACACCTTC. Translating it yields CSVEDWRQDYGYTF.

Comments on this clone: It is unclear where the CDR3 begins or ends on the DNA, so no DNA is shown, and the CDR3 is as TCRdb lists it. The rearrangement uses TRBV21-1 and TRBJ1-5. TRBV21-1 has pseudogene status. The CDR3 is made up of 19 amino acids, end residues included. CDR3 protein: CASSKVGFGRGSYNQPQHF.

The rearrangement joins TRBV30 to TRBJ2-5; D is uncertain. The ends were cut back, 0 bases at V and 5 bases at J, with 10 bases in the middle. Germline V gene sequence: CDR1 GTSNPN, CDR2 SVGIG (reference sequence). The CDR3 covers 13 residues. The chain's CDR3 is CAWSVMRRETQYF. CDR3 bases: TGTGCCTGGAGTGTCATGAGGCGGGAGACCCAGTACTTC.

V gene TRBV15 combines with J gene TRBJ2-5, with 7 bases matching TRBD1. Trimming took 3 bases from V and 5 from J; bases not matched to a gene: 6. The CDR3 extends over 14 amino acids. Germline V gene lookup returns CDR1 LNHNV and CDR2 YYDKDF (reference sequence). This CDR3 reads CATSRRQGRETQYF. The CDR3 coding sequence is TGTGCCACCAGCAGGCGACAGGGACGGGAGACCCAGTACTTC.

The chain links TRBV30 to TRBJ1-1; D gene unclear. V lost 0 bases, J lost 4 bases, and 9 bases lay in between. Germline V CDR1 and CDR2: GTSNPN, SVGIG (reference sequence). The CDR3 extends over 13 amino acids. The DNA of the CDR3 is TGTGCCTGGAGTGTACAAGAGGCCACTGAAGCTTTCTTT. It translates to CAWSVQEATEAFF.

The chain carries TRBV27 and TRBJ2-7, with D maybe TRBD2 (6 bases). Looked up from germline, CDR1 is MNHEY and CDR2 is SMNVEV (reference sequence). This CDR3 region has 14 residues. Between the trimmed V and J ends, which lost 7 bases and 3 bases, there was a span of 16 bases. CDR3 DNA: TGTGCCAGCACCCCCGGGGGTGAGGGCTACGAGCAGTACTTC. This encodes CASTPGGEGYEQYF.

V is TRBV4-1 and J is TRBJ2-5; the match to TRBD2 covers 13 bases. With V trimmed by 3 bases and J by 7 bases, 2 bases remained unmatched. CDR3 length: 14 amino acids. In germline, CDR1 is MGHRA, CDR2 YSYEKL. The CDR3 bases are TGCGCCAGCAGCCAGGGGACTAGCGGGGCGACCCAGTACTTC. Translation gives CASSQGTSGATQYF.

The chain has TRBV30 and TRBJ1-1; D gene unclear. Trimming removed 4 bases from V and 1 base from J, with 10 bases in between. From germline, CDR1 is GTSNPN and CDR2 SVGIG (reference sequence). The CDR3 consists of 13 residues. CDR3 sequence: CAWMRNGNTEAFF. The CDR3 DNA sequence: TGTGCCTGGATGAGGAATGGGAACACTGAAGCTTTCTTT.

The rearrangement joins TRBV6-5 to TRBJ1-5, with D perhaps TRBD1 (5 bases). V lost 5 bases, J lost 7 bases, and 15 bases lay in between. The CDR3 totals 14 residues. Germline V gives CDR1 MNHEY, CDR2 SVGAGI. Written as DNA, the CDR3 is TGTGCCAGCAGTCCTCAGGGAAGCAGGCAGCCCCAGCATTTT. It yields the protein CASSPQGSRQPQHF.

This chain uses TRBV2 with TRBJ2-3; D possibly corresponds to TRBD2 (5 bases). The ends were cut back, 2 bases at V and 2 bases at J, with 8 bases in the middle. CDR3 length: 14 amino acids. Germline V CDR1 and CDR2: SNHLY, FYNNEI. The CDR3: CASSEWENTDTQYF. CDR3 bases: TGTGCCAGCAGTGAATGGGAGAACACAGATACGCAGTATTTT.

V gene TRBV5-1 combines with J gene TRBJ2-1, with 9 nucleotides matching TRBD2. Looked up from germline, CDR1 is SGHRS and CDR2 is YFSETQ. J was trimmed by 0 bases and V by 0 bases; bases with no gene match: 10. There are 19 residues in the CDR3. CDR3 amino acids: CASSLARRGGGSSYNEQFF. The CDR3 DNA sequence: TGCGCCAGCAGCTTGGCACGGCGGGGGGGCGGGTCCTCCTACAATGAGCAGTTCTTC.

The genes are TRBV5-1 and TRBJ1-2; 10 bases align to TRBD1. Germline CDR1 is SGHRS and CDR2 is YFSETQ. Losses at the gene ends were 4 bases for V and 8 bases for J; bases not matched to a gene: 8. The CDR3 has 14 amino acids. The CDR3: CASSPDRGERGYTF. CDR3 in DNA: TGCGCCAGCAGCCCGGACAGGGGGGAAAGGGGCTACACCTTC.

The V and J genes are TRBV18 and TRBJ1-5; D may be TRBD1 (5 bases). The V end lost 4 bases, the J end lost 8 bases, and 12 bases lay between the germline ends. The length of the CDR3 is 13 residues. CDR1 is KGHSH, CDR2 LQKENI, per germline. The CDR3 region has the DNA TGTGCCAGCTCACTCGTGGGGGGTGAGCCCCAGCATTTT. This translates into CASSLVGGEPQHF. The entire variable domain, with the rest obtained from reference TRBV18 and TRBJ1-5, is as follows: NAGVMQNPRHLVRRRGQEARLRCSPMKGHSHVYWYRQLPEEGLKFMVYLQKENIIDESGMPKERFSAEFPKEGPSILRIQQVVRGDSAAYFCASSLVGGEPQHFGDGTRLSIL.